This T cell receptor beta chain comes out of a study of T cells after yellow fever vaccination. TCRdb reprocessed the 5' RACE reads with MiXCR, giving one entry per CDR3 protein. Of around 120,000 distinct CDR3 sequences listed, approximately 14% are singletons. Trimming removed 4 bases at V and 1 base at J, with 9 bases between. The CDR3 is 14 residues long. Germline CDR1 is MNHNS and CDR2 is SASEGT. The V call is TRBV6-1, the J call TRBJ2-3; no reliable D call. The sequenced sample was CD8+ T cells sorted from PBMCs, obtained 5 days after the yellow fever booster vaccination. The receptor was isolated from a young man who received the YFV17D yellow fever vaccine. In DNA, the CDR3 is TGTGCCAGCAGTGGGGCGACTGGCACAGATACGCAGTATTTT. Protein sequence: CASSGATGTDTQYF.